These 17 T cell receptor beta chains originate from one sample sequenced in a study of blood T cell repertoires in COVID-19. Repertoires were generated with immunoSEQ multiplex PCR, while TCRdb's copy carries only in-frame clones and drops some. The data show nearly 70,000 clones, roughly 87% seen once. The sample comprised peripheral blood. These receptors were collected from a woman aged 45-59 years with COVID-19, enrolled during active disease.

This clone was observed a single time. The chain is built from TRBV12-3 or TRBV12-4 and TRBJ1-2, with 7 bases fitting TRBD1. V was pared by 4 bases and J by 8 bases, with 7 bases of the junction left unmatched. The CDR3 length is 13 residues. This chain's CDR3 is CASSSGGSIGYTF. Written as DNA, the CDR3 is TGTGCCAGCAGTTCAGGGGGGTCTATCGGCTACACCTTC.

The rearrangement uses TRBV12-2 and TRBJ2-4; the table's D call, TRBD1, has no DNA check behind it. TRBV12-2 is tagged as a pseudogene. This CDR3 contains 21 residues. The CDR3 coding sequence is TGTGCAAGTCGCTTACCCCCCCATCGGGCTCAGGGGGTTCTAGCCAAAAACATTCAGTACTTC. Amino acid sequence: CASRLPPHRAQGVLAKNIQYF.

This chain links TRBV2 with TRBJ2-3; TRBD2 matches at 7 bases. This CDR3 comprises 15 residues. Germline trimming cut 5 bases from V and 4 bases from J; bases unmatched to any gene: 9. CDR1 is SNHLY and CDR2 is FYNNEI in the germline V gene. The DNA for the CDR3 is TGTGCCAGCAGTAAATTAGCGGGCGGACCAGATACGCAGTATTTT. Its translation is CASSKLAGGPDTQYF.

The rearrangement uses TRBV2 and TRBJ1-2; 10 nucleotides align to TRBD1. CDR3 size: 16 residues. In germline, CDR1 is SNHLY, CDR2 FYNNEI. With V trimmed by 6 bases and J by 4 bases, 11 bases remained unmatched. CDR3 DNA sequence: TGTGCCAGCAGACGGGACAGGGGTCGGGCAAGCTATGGCTACACCTTC. The encoded protein is CASRRDRGRASYGYTF.

This clone was observed a single time. The CDR3: CASSQTGEKQYF. DNA for the CDR3: TGTGCCAGCAGTCAGACAGGGGAAAAGCAGTACTTC. V is TRBV6-6 and J is TRBJ2-7; TRBD1 matches at 8 bases. The CDR3 extends over 12 amino acids. The J segment lost 8 bases and the V segment lost 5 bases, leaving 5 bases of the junction unmatched. Germline-derived CDR1 and CDR2 are MNHNY and SVGAGI (reference sequence).

The chain carries TRBV7-2 and TRBJ1-2, with unresolved D. This CDR3 has 13 amino acids. The germline V and J ends were trimmed by 2 bases and 4 bases, with 8 bases remaining between them. The germline gives CDR1 SGHTA, CDR2 FQGNSA. The CDR3 sequence is CASSLQVGYGYTF. CDR3 DNA: TGTGCCAGCAGCTTACAGGTGGGCTATGGCTACACCTTC.

This chain joins TRBV7-9 and TRBJ2-3; D possibly corresponds to TRBD1 (6 bases). Per germline, CDR1 SEHNR and CDR2 FQNEAQ (reference sequence). V was clipped by 3 bases and J by 4 bases, with 11 bases between them. The CDR3 is 14 amino acids. The CDR3 bases are TGTGCCAGCAGCTTGCGCAGGGGACCAGATACGCAGTATTTT. Its protein is CASSLRRGPDTQYF.

This clone has just a few counts. The chain recombines TRBV7-2 with TRBJ1-1; unclear D gene. CDR1 SGHTA and CDR2 FQGNSA come from the germline V gene. V lost 4 bases to trimming and J lost 7 bases, with 10 bases between them. CDR3 size: 12 residues. The DNA of the CDR3 is TGTGCCAGCAGCTCCACCGGGTATGAAGCTTTCTTT. Its translation is CASSSTGYEAFF.

The V gene is TRBV5-4, the J gene TRBJ2-6, with D possibly TRBD1 on 6 matching bases. This CDR3 region has 16 residues. V gave up 3 bases and J gave up 0 bases, with 10 bases separating them. Germline V CDR1 and CDR2: SGHNT, YYREEE (reference sequence). The CDR3 nucleotides are TGTGCCAGCAGCTCTGACAGGTTCTCTGGGGCCAACGTCCTGACTTTC. Its translation: CASSSDRFSGANVLTF.

The chain links TRBV12-3 or TRBV12-4 to TRBJ2-1, with D maybe TRBD2 (6 bases). Trimming cost V 6 bases and J 4 bases, with 10 bases left between them. The length of the CDR3 is 13 residues. The CDR3 is CASSPGLYNEQFF. The DNA of the CDR3 is TGTGCCAGCAGCCCGGGACTTTACAATGAGCAGTTCTTC.

The V call is TRBV4-3, the J call TRBJ2-1; tentatively, D is TRBD1 (6 bases). CDR1 is LGHNA, CDR2 YSLEER, per germline. Trimming stripped 0 bases from V and 4 bases from J, with 16 bases between. CDR3 length: 17 amino acids. The CDR3 reads CASSQERQGMIYNEQFF. In DNA form, the CDR3 reads TGCGCCAGCAGCCAAGAAAGGCAGGGGATGATTTACAATGAGCAGTTCTTC.

This clone showed up just a few times. The V gene is TRBV30, the J gene TRBJ1-6; 7 nucleotides agree with TRBD1. V lost 6 bases and J lost 5; bases outside the gene matches: 7. The CDR3 extends over 14 amino acids. The germline gives CDR1 GTSNPN, CDR2 SVGIG (reference sequence). This CDR3 is CACDGTVDNSPLHF. CDR3 coding DNA: TGTGCCTGCGACGGGACAGTTGATAATTCACCCCTCCACTTT.

The chain couples TRBV12-3 or TRBV12-4 to TRBJ2-5, with D possibly being TRBD2 (6 bases). The CDR3 runs to 10 residues. Trimming took 9 bases from V and 5 from J, leaving 7 bases between them. CDR3 amino acids: CASRGETQYF. The CDR3 DNA is TGTGCCAGTCGGGGGGAGACCCAGTACTTC.

The J gene is TRBJ2-4, the V gene TRBV4-1, with D possibly TRBD1 on 8 matching bases. The CDR3 is made up of 17 amino acids. Germline CDR1 reads MGHRA; CDR2 reads YSYEKL. V shed 2 bases and J shed 3 bases, with 17 bases lying between them. The CDR3 reads CASSQPGTGGDKNIQYF. As DNA, the CDR3 is TGCGCCAGCAGCCAACCTGGCACAGGGGGGGACAAAAACATTCAGTACTTC.

The table lists this clone with a count of one. The CDR3 reads CASRLAGVSNEQFF. The CDR3 DNA reads as TGTGCCAGCAGACTAGCGGGAGTGTCGAATGAGCAGTTCTTC. The chain carries TRBV2 and TRBJ2-1; 11 bases match TRBD2. The CDR3 is made up of 14 amino acids. J was trimmed by 7 bases and V by 6 bases; bases with no gene match: 5. Germline CDR1 and CDR2: SNHLY and FYNNEI.

V is TRBV5-6 and J is TRBJ2-1; tentative D call: TRBD1 (5 bases). The CDR3 has 14 residues. The germline CDR1 and CDR2 sequences are SGHDT and YYEEEE. Trimming left V 1 base short and J 16 bases short, with 21 bases between. This CDR3 reads CASSLLARANDCFF. CDR3 DNA: TGTGCCAGCAGCTTGCTTGCCAGGGCTAACGATTGTTTCTTC.

The chain combines TRBV14 with TRBJ1-2; 8 positions match TRBD1. V gave up 6 bases and J gave up 8 bases; unmatched junction bases: 11. The CDR3 totals 14 residues. CDR1 SGHDN and CDR2 FVKESK come from the germline V gene. This CDR3 is CASSNLAGGKGYTF. DNA for the CDR3: TGTGCCAGCAGTAATCTCGCAGGGGGCAAGGGCTACACCTTC.